The clone carrying this TCR beta chain was seen more than once but under ten times. What it recognizes is unknown. The source of the sample is a study of vaccination and CD4 T cells after COVID-19. Study at large: Comprising six males and four females, the convalescent participants counted two Hispanic individuals among them. Vaccinees got either two BNT162b2 doses or two mRNA-1273 doses.

Treatment reported: roughly nine-day PBMC culture with coronavirus spike peptide pools or control peptides (ViraFEST assay). General study results and limits: In median terms, SARS-CoV-2-reactive clonotypes went from approximately 21 to 38, a nonsignificant rise. Of the reactive clones in convalescent patients, a median about 90% showed up only post-vaccination.

Scientists ran DNA taken from cultured CD4+ T cells through the Oncomine TCR Beta short-read assay for sequencing. Using its own MiXCR run on the PCR reads, TCRdb lists one record per CDR3 protein. The sample lists about 8,800 distinct CDR3 sequences, about 50% occurring once. V was cut by 0 bases and J by 1 base, with 9 bases left in between. This CDR3 spans 14 amino acids. CDR1 is DFQATT and CDR2 is SNEGSKA in the germline V gene (reference sequence). The sequencing sample was made of CD4+ T cells from blood, cultured in vitro. The receptor comes from a human donor who had recovered from COVID-19. The J gene is TRBJ1-1, the V gene TRBV20-1; D uncertain. The DNA for the CDR3 is TGCAGTGCTAGAGATAACCGACAGAACACTGAAGCTTTCTTT. It codes for CSARDNRQNTEAFF.